These 13 T cell receptor beta chains were all obtained from the same sample, sequenced in a study of T cell responses to AZD1222 COVID-19 vaccine (dated by TCRdb to the early 2020s). Read against the paper, the sample's time point label means: baseline before first vaccination. The library was obtained by the immunoSEQ multiplex PCR assay. TCRdb stores this immuneACCESS table with in-frame sequences only. Part of the clones is absent; in the studies checked, under half of the shortfall reflects unresolved V genes, and no reason is known for the rest. In this sample the table shows some 120,000 clones, about 90% of which occur a single time. Jointly, the top ten make up approximately 1% of the sample. The sample here was peripheral blood, taken on day 0 of AZD1222 vaccination. These receptors were collected from an adult in good health.

Of note for this clone: The same CDR3 arises from other DNA sequences in this sample as well. The chain combines TRBV7-9 with TRBJ1-3; 7 bases map to TRBD1. CDR1 and CDR2 (germline): SEHNR, FQNEAQ (reference sequence). The CDR3 covers 15 residues. The trim removed 3 bases at V and 2 bases at J, leaving 4 bases unmatched. This CDR3 reads CASSFGTGAGNTIYF. Here the CDR3 DNA reads TGTGCCAGCAGCTTTGGAACAGGGGCTGGAAACACCATATATTTT.

This clone is a singleton in its sample. V gene TRBV20-1 combines with J gene TRBJ1-2; D ambiguous. CDR1 is DFQATT and CDR2 is SNEGSKA in the germline V gene (reference sequence). This CDR3 region has 11 residues. Trimming removed 1 base from V and 12 bases from J, with 12 bases in between. The CDR3 region has the DNA TGCAGTGCTAGAGGGAACACTCGCCACACCTTC. This codes for CSARGNTRHTF.

This clone was recorded a few times. CDR3 bases: TGTGCCAGCAGCTCTCGGACAGGGGAAGAGACCGGGGAGCTGTTTTTT. It codes for CASSSRTGEETGELFF. The V gene is TRBV14, the J gene TRBJ2-2; the match to TRBD1 covers 9 bases. Germline-derived CDR1 and CDR2 are SGHDN and FVKESK. After removal of 5 bases from V and 5 bases from J, the junction contained 9 bases not matched to a gene. This CDR3 region has 16 residues.

This clone was recorded only once. The chain combines TRBV28 with TRBJ2-2, with D perhaps being TRBD1 or TRBD2 (5 bases each). Trimming left V 3 bases short and J 8 bases short, with 16 bases between. CDR3 length: 15 amino acids. Per germline, CDR1 MDHEN and CDR2 SYDVKM. The CDR3 region is CASSLVGTPGGELFF. Here the CDR3 DNA reads TGTGCCAGCAGTTTGGTAGGGACCCCCGGGGGGGAGCTGTTTTTT.

This chain's CDR3 is CASSPQPLTYQYTGELFF. CDR3 DNA: TGTGCCAGCAGCCCACAGCCTTTGACCTATCAATACACCGGGGAGCTGTTTTTT. This chain uses TRBV9 with TRBJ2-2; D gene unclear. The V gene's germline CDR1 is SGDLS and CDR2 YYNGEE. V was clipped by 4 bases and J by 3 bases, with 22 bases between them. This CDR3 contains 18 residues.

This chain joins TRBV4-2 and TRBJ2-4, with 10 bases matching TRBD2. The CDR3 consists of 15 residues. The V and J ends lost 2 bases and 6 bases, in that order; junction bases with no gene match: 4. Germline V gene sequence: CDR1 LGHNA, CDR2 YNFKEQ. The CDR3 sequence is CASSQSSGRGNIQYF. The CDR3 coding sequence is TGTGCCAGCAGCCAATCTAGCGGGAGAGGAAACATTCAGTACTTC.

This clone was recorded only once. The gene calls are TRBV30 and TRBJ1-2; a weak D match, TRBD1 (5 bases). Trimming took off 0 bases at V and 4 bases at J, with 9 bases between the two ends. This CDR3 contains 13 residues. Germline V gene lookup returns CDR1 GTSNPN and CDR2 SVGIG (reference sequence). CDR3 nucleotide sequence: TGTGCCTGGAGTGTTGGGGCGCCCTATGGCTACACCTTC. Its protein is CAWSVGAPYGYTF. Variable domain in full (rest from reference TRBV30 and TRBJ1-2): SQTIHQWPATLVQPVGSPLSLECTVEGTSNPNLYWYRQAAGRGLQLLFYSVGIGQISSEVPQNLSASRPQDRQFILSSKKLLLSDSGFYLCAWSVGAPYGYTFGSGTRLTVV.

The V gene is TRBV27, the J gene TRBJ2-2; D might be TRBD1 or TRBD2, each matching 5 bases. The ends were cut back, 3 bases at V and 4 bases at J, with 15 bases in the middle. The germline V gene has CDR1 MNHEY and CDR2 SMNVEV (reference sequence). The CDR3 spans 16 residues. As DNA, the CDR3 is TGTGCCAGCAGTTTGAGGAGCGGTGGGGGCACCGGGGAGCTGTTTTTT. Translating gives CASSLRSGGGTGELFF.

The CDR3 loop reads CASSYRGTGLIEQYF. CDR3 DNA sequence: TGTGCCAGCAGTTACAGGGGGACGGGATTGATCGAGCAGTACTTC. J is TRBJ2-7 and V is TRBV6-5, with TRBD1 as a possible D gene (6 bases). Germline CDR1 reads MNHEY; CDR2 reads SVGAGI. This CDR3 has 15 amino acids. Trimming cost V 2 bases and J 6 bases, with 17 bases left between them.

This rearrangement joins TRBV13 to TRBJ1-5; no clear D gene. V was trimmed by 4 bases and J by 1 base, leaving 8 bases between them. CDR1 is PRHDT and CDR2 is FYEKMQ in the germline V gene (reference sequence). This CDR3 contains 14 residues. Here the CDR3 DNA reads TGTGCCAGCAGCTCCATGGGAAGCAATCAGCCCCAGCATTTT. Its translation: CASSSMGSNQPQHF.

The chain is built from TRBV28 and TRBJ1-1; D ambiguous. The CDR3 spans 12 residues. Germline CDR1 reads MDHEN; CDR2 reads SYDVKM. CDR3 nucleotides: TGTGCTTGGTCCCGGTGGAACACTGAAGCTTTCTTT. Translated: CAWSRWNTEAFF.

This chain's CDR3 is CASSYSAGGYNSPLHF. The CDR3 DNA reads TGTGCCAGCAGTTACTCGGCCGGGGGTTATAATTCACCCCTCCACTTT. The V call is TRBV6-5, the J call TRBJ1-6; perhaps TRBD1 as D (5 bases). The CDR3 sequence is 16 residues long. The V gene's germline CDR1 is MNHEY and CDR2 SVGAGI. Trimming shortened V by 0 bases and J by 4 bases, and 10 bases separated the two germline ends.

The DNA for the CDR3 is TGTGCCAGCAGCTTCGGGGGGACGGGCCACGAGCAGTACTTC. Amino acids: CASSFGGTGHEQYF. The chain recombines TRBV5-4 with TRBJ2-7, with TRBD2 matching over 7 bases. V shed 2 bases and J 5 bases; nucleotides not matched to a gene: 7. The germline V gene encodes CDR1 SGHNT and CDR2 YYREEE (reference sequence). The CDR3 sequence is 14 residues long. Full variable domain (rest looked up from reference TRBV5-4 and TRBJ2-7): ETGVTQSPTHLIKTRGQQVTLRCSSQSGHNTVSWYQQALGQGPQFIFQYYREEENGRGNFPPRFSGLQFPNYSSELNVNALELDDSALYLCASSFGGTGHEQYFGPGTRLTVT.